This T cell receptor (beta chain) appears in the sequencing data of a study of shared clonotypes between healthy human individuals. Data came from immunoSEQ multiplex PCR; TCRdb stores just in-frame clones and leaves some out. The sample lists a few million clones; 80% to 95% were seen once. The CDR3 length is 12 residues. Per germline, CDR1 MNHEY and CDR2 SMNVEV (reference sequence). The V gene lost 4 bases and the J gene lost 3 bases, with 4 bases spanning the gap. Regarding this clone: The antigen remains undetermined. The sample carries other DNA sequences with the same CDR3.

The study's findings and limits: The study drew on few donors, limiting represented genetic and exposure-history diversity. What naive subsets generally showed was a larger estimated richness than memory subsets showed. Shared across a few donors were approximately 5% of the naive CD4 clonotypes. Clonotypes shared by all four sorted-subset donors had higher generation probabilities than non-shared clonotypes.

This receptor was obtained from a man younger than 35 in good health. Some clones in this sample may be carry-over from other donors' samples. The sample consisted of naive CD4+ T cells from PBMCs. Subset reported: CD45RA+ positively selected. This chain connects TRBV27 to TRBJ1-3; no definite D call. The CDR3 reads CASSSGGNTIYF. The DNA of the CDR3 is TGTGCCAGCAGTTCAGGTGGAAACACCATATATTTT.